Described below is a single TCR beta chain sequence and its context. As yet, its antigen is unknown. This entry comes from a study of cytomegalovirus exposure and HLA in healthy donors. Study outcomes and limitations: Presence/absence analyses assumed roughly uniform sequencing depth across donors, which may not hold. CMV antigen specificity of a few CMV-associated chains was confirmed in vitro. It was 150 to 200 TCR beta chains that were listed as cytomegalovirus-associated. A later analysis reportedly identified an Asian-associated ancestry cluster as carrying fewer N-insertions than the approximately 670-donor mean.

PCR amplification relied on 60 Vbeta primers (plus 13 Jbeta primers). Sequencing was performed with immunoSEQ multiplex PCR; in TCRdb, only in-frame clones are kept and a portion is missing. The sample lists 130,000 or so clones, approximately 82% occurring once. V trimming: 7 bases; J trimming: 5 bases; junction bases outside the gene matches: 11. From germline, CDR1 is MNHNY and CDR2 SVGAGI (reference sequence). The CDR3 spans 14 residues. The sequence came from a man aged 40-50 years in good health and CMV-seronegative. Sequencing input: PBMCs. This sequence joins TRBV6-6 and TRBJ2-7; 7 bases are shared with TRBD2. The CDR3 region is CASNNGGFRHEQYF. The CDR3 coding sequence is TGTGCCAGCAACAACGGGGGGTTTCGCCACGAGCAGTACTTC.